The sequence of this T cell receptor (beta chain) was determined in a study of blood T cell repertoires in COVID-19. Across the study: Samples taken during acute and convalescent COVID-19 were collected in the United States, Italy and Spain. From T cells, B-cell-depleted T cells, or PBMCs came the material, which was cDNA or gDNA.

The V and J ends lost 3 bases and 2 bases respectively, with 11 bases between them. The CDR3 loop spans 15 amino acids. Per germline, CDR1 PRHDT and CDR2 FYEKMQ (reference sequence). Original analysis: For nucleated cells, counts were estimated from reference gene primer amplification. Clones were sequenced by immunoSEQ multiplex PCR, and TCRdb holds only the in-frame ones, with some missing. The DNA gave D and trimming, while V, J and clone size come from that table. The sample lists a few hundred thousand clones, 85% occurring once. In this sample, this clone turned up a few times. This clonotype originated in a woman aged 18-29 years with acute or convalescent COVID-19. Sample: peripheral blood. This chain connects TRBV13 to TRBJ1-3; D remains unclear. CDR3 region: CASSFSPVTGNTIYF. Written as DNA, the CDR3 is TGTGCCAGCAGCTTTTCCCCAGTGACTGGAAACACCATATATTTT.